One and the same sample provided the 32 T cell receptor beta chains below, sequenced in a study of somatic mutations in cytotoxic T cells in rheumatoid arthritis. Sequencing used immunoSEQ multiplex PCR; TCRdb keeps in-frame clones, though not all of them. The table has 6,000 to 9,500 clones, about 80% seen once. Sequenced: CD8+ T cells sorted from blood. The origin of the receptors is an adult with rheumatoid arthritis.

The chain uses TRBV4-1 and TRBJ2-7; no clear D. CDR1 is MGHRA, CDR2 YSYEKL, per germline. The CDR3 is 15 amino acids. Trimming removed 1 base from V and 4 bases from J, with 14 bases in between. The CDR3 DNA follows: TGCGCCAGCAGCCAAGTCCATGAGAGGCGTTACGAGCAGTACTTC. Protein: CASSQVHERRYEQYF.

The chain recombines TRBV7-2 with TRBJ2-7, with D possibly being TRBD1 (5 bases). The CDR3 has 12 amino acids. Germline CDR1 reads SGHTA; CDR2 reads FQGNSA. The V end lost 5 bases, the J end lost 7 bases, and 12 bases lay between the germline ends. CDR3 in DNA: TGTGCCAGCAGCATCTCCTACAGGGAGCAGTACTTC. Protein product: CASSISYREQYF.

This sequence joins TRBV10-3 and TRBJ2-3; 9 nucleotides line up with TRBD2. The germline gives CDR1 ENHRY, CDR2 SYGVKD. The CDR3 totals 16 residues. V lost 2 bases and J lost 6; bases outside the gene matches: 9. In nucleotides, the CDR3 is TGTGCCATCAGTGAGCCCGATGTCCTAGCGGGGGATACGCAGTATTTT. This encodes CAISEPDVLAGDTQYF.

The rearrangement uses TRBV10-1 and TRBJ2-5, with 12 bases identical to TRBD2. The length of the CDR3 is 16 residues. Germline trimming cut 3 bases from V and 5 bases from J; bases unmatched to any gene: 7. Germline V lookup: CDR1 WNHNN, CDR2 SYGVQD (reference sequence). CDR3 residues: CASSDMASGGAETQYF. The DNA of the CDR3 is TGCGCCAGCAGTGATATGGCTAGCGGGGGGGCTGAGACCCAGTACTTC.

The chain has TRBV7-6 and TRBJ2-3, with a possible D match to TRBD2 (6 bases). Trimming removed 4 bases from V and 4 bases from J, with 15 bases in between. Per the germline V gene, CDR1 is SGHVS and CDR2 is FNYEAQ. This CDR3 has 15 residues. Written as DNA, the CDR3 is TGTGCCAGCAGCTCCGGGACTTTCTTGGCAGATACGCAGTATTTT. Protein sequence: CASSSGTFLADTQYF.

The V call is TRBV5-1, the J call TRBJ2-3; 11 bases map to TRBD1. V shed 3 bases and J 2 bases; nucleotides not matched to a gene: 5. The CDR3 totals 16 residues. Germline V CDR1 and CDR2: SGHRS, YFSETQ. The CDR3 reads CASSSGDRGTTDTQYF. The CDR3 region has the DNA TGCGCCAGCAGCTCTGGGGACAGGGGGACCACAGATACGCAGTATTTT. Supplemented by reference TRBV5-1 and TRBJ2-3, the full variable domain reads KAGVTQTPRYLIKTRGQQVTLSCSPISGHRSVSWYQQTPGQGLQFLFEYFSETQRNKGNFPGRFSGRQFSNSRSEMNVSTLELGDSALYLCASSSGDRGTTDTQYFGPGTRLTVL.

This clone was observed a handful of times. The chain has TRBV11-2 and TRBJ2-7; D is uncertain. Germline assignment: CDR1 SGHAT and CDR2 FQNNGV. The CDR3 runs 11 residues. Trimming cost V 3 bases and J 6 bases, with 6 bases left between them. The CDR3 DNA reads TGTGCCAGCAGCTTCTTACTCGAGCAGTACTTC. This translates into CASSFLLEQYF.

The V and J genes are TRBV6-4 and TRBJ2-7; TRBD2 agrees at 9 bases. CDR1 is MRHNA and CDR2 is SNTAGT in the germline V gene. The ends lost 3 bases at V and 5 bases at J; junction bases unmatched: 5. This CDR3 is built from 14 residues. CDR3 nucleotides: TGTGCCAGCAGTGAAGGCGGGGGGGCCGACGAGCAGTACTTC. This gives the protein CASSEGGGADEQYF.

CDR3 nucleotide sequence: TGTGCCAGCAGCCCGGGACGGTACAATGAGCAGTTCTTC. It translates to CASSPGRYNEQFF. The chain has TRBV11-2 and TRBJ2-1; D may correspond to TRBD1 or TRBD2 (5 bases each). The CDR3 covers 13 residues. From germline, CDR1 is SGHAT and CDR2 FQNNGV. Between the trimmed V and J ends, which lost 5 bases and 4 bases, there was a span of 9 bases.

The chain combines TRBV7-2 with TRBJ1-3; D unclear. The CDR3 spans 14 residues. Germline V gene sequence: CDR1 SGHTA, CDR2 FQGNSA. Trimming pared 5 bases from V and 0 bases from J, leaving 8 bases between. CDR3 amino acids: CASSPYNSGNTIYF. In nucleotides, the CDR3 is TGTGCCAGCAGCCCTTACAACTCTGGAAACACCATATATTTT.

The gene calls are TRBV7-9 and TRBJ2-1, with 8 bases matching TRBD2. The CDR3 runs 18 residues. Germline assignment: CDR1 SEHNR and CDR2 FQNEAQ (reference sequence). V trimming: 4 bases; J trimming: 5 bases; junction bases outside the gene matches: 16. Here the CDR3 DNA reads TGTGCCAGCAGCTCAGTTGCTGGGTTAGCGGGGTTGCACAATGAGCAGTTCTTC. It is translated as CASSSVAGLAGLHNEQFF.

CDR3 coding DNA: TGCGCCAGCAGCCCTACCCTTGACTCGGGATCGCAGTATTTT. Encoded protein: CASSPTLDSGSQYF. This sequence joins TRBV4-1 and TRBJ2-3; D is perhaps TRBD2 (5 bases). The length of the CDR3 is 14 residues. Germline lookup yields CDR1 MGHRA and CDR2 YSYEKL. Trimming took off 4 bases at V and 10 bases at J, with 18 bases between the two ends.

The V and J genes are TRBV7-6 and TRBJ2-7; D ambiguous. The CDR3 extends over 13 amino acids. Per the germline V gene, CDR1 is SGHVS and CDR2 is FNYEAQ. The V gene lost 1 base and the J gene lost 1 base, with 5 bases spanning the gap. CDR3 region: CASSLGDSYEQYF. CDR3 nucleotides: TGTGCCAGCAGCTTAGGCGATTCCTACGAGCAGTACTTC. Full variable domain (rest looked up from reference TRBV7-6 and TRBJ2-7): GAGVSQSPRYKVTKRGQDVALRCDPISGHVSLYWYRQALGQGPEFLTYFNYEAQQDKSGLPNDRFSAERPEGSISTLTIQRTEQRDSAMYRCASSLGDSYEQYFGPGTRLTVT.

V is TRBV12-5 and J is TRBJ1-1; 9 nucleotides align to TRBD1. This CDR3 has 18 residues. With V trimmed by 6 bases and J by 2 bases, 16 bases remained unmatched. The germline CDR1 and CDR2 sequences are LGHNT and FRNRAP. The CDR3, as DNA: TGTGCTAGTGGGAATCAAAACAGGGGGCGCCGAGGAAACACTGAAGCTTTCTTT. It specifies CASGNQNRGRRGNTEAFF.

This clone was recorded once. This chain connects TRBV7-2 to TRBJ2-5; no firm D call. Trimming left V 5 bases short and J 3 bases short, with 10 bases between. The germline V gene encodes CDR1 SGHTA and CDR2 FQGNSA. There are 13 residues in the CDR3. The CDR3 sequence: CASSPWTEETQYF. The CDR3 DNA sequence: TGTGCCAGCAGCCCCTGGACGGAAGAGACCCAGTACTTC.

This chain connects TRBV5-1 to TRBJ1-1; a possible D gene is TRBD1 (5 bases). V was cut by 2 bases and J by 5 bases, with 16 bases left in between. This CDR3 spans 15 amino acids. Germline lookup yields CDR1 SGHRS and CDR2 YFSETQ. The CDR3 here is CASSFGLGRGTEAFF. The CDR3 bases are TGCGCCAGCAGCTTTGGTCTGGGGCGTGGGACTGAAGCTTTCTTT. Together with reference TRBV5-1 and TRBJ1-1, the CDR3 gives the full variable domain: KAGVTQTPRYLIKTRGQQVTLSCSPISGHRSVSWYQQTPGQGLQFLFEYFSETQRNKGNFPGRFSGRQFSNSRSEMNVSTLELGDSALYLCASSFGLGRGTEAFFGQGTRLTVV.

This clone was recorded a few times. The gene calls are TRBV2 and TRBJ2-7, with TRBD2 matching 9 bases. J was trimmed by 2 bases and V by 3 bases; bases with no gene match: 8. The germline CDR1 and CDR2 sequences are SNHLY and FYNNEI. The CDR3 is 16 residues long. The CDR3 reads CASSETSGQLTYEQYF. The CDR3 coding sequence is TGTGCCAGCAGTGAGACTAGCGGACAACTAACCTACGAGCAGTACTTC.

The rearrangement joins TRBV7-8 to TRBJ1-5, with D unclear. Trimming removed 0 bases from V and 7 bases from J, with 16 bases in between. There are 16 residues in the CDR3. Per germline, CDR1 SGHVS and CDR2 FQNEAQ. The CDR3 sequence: CASSLARSLRIQPQHF. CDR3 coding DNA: TGTGCCAGCAGCTTAGCACGCTCTCTTAGAATCCAGCCCCAGCATTTT.

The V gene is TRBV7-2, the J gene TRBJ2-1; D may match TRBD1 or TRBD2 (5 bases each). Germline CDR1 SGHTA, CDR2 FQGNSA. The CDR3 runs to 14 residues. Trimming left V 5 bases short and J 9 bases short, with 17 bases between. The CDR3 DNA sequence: TGTGCCAGCAGCCAGGACGGGGCTCAGGGTGAGCAGTTCTTC. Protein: CASSQDGAQGEQFF.

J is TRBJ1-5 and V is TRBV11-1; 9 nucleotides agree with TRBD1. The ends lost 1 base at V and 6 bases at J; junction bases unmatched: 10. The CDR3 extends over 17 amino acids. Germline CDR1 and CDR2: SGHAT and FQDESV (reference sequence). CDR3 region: CASSLGNNRGRGQPQHF. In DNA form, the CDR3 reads TGTGCCAGCAGCTTAGGAAATAACAGGGGGCGCGGTCAGCCCCAGCATTTT.

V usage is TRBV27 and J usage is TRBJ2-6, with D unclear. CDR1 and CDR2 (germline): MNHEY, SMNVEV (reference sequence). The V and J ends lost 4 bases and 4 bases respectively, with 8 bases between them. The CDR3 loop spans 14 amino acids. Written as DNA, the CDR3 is TGTGCCAGCAGTTCGCTGGTGGGGGCCAACGTCCTGACTTTC. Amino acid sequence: CASSSLVGANVLTF.

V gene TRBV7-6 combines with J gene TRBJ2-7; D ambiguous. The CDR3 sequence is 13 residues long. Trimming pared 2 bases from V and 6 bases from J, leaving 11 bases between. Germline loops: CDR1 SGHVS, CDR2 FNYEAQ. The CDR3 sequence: CASSLNRFLEQYF. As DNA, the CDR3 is TGTGCCAGCAGCTTAAACCGTTTTCTCGAGCAGTACTTC.

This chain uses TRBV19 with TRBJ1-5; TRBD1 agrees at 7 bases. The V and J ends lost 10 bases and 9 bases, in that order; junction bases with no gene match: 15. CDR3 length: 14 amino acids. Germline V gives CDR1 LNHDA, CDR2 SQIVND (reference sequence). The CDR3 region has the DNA TGTGCCACCGAAGGGGGCCAGGGGGGTCGGCCCCAGCATTTT. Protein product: CATEGGQGGRPQHF.

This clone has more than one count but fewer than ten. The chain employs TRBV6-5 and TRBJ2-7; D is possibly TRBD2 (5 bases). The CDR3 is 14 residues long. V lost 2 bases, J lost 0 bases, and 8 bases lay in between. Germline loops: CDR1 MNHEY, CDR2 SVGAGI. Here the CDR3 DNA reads TGTGCCAGCAGTTACATGGGGAGCTCCTACGAGCAGTACTTC. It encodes CASSYMGSSYEQYF.

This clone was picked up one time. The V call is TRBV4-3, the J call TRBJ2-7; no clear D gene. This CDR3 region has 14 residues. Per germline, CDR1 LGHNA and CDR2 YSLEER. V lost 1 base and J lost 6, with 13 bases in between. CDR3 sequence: CASSQGVRFSEQYF. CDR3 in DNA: TGCGCCAGCAGCCAAGGAGTACGTTTCTCCGAGCAGTACTTC.

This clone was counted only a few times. The CDR3 DNA reads as TGTGCCAGCAGCCAATTTGGGTTGGACAGGAGCTCCTACGAGCAGTACTTC. It is translated as CASSQFGLDRSSYEQYF. The chain is built from TRBV14 and TRBJ2-7, with 7 bases fitting TRBD1. The CDR3 contains 17 residues. Unmatched junction bases numbered 10, after V lost 2 bases and J lost 0 bases. Germline-derived CDR1 and CDR2 are SGHDN and FVKESK.

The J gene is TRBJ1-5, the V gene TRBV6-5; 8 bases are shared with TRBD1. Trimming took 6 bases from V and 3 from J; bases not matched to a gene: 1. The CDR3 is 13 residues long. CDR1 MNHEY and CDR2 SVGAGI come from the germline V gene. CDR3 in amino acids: CASRDRDNQPQHF. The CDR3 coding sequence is TGTGCCAGCAGGGACAGGGACAATCAGCCCCAGCATTTT.

DNA for the CDR3: TGCGCCAGCAGCCAAGATCAAGGGGTCGCCTACGAGCAGTACTTC. Amino acid sequence: CASSQDQGVAYEQYF. The rearrangement links TRBV4-1 to TRBJ2-7, with D perhaps TRBD1 (5 bases). Trimming pared 0 bases from V and 2 bases from J, leaving 11 bases between. This CDR3 spans 15 amino acids. Per germline, CDR1 MGHRA and CDR2 YSYEKL.

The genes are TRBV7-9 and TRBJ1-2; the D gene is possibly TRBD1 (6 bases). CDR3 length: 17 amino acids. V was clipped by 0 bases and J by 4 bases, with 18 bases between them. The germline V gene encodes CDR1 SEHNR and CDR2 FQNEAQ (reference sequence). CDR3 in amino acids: CASSLAPGQWALYGYTF. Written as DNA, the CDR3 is TGTGCCAGCAGCTTAGCCCCAGGACAGTGGGCCCTCTATGGCTACACCTTC.

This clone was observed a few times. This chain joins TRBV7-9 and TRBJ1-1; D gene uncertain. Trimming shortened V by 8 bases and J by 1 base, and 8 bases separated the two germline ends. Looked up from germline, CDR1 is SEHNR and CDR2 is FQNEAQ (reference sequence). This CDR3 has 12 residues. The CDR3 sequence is CASRGENTEAFF. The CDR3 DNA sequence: TGTGCCAGCCGAGGAGAGAACACTGAAGCTTTCTTT.

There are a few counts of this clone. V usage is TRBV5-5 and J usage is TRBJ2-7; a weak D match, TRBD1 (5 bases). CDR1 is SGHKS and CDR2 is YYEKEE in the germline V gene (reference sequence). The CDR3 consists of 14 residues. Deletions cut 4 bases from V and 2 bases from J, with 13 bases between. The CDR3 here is CASSPRGDAYEQYF. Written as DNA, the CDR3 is TGTGCCAGCAGCCCTAGGGGCGACGCCTACGAGCAGTACTTC.

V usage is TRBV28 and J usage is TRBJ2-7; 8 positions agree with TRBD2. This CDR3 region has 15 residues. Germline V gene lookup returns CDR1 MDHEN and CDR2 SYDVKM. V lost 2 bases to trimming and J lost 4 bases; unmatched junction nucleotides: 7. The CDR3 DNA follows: TGTGCCAGCAGTTTAGTAGCGGGAAGCCCATACGAGCAGTACTTC. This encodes CASSLVAGSPYEQYF. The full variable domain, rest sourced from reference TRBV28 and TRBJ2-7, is DVKVTQSSRYLVKRTGEKVFLECVQDMDHENMFWYRQDPGLGLRLIYFSYDVKMKEKGDIPEGYSVSREKKERFSLILESASTNQTSMYLCASSLVAGSPYEQYFGPGTRLTVT.